This T cell receptor beta chain emerged from a study of T cell repertoires in cytomegalovirus infection. The sample holds many counts of this clonotype. TCRdb reprocessed the reads with MiXCR, giving one entry per CDR3 protein. This table has about 180,000 distinct CDR3 sequences, approximately 15% appearing once. This sequence was found in a human donor in good health (CMV status not recorded). Some clones in this sample may be carry-over from other donors' samples. The specimen was PBMCs.

For the CDR3, the DNA is TGCAGTGCTAGAGATCTTGGCAGGGTGAACACTGAAGCTTTCTTT. Translated, it gives CSARDLGRVNTEAFF. The chain employs TRBV20-1 and TRBJ1-1; a possible D gene is TRBD1 (5 bases). The CDR3 runs to 15 residues. The germline V and J ends were trimmed by 0 bases and 0 bases, with 11 bases remaining between them. CDR1 is DFQATT and CDR2 is SNEGSKA in the germline V gene (reference sequence).